The sequence of this TCR beta chain was determined in a study of cytomegalovirus exposure and HLA in healthy donors. General observations from the study: Apparent HLA restriction characterized most CMV-associated TCR beta chains in a later analysis.

Primers included in the PCR were 60 Vbeta and 13 Jbeta primers. Some clones are missing from TCRdb's copy, which holds only in-frame ones; the method was immunoSEQ multiplex PCR. The sample has under 110,000 clones; roughly 70% are singletons. This CDR3 comprises 15 residues. Germline V CDR1 and CDR2: SGHRS, YFSETQ. The ends lost 0 bases at V and 6 bases at J; junction bases unmatched: 5. About this clone: The antigen remains unidentified.

The sequence was collected from a male donor in good health and CMV-seropositive. V and J are TRBV5-1 and TRBJ1-5, with TRBD1 identical over 8 bases. What was sequenced was PBMCs. The CDR3 DNA is TGCGCCAGCAGCTTGGGGACAGGGCGACGTCAGCCCCAGCATTTT. It translates to CASSLGTGRRQPQHF. The full variable domain, in which reference TRBV5-1 and TRBJ1-5 provide the parts outside the CDR3, is KAGVTQTPRYLIKTRGQQVTLSCSPISGHRSVSWYQQTPGQGLQFLFEYFSETQRNKGNFPGRFSGRQFSNSRSEMNVSTLELGDSALYLCASSLGTGRRQPQHFGDGTRLSIL.